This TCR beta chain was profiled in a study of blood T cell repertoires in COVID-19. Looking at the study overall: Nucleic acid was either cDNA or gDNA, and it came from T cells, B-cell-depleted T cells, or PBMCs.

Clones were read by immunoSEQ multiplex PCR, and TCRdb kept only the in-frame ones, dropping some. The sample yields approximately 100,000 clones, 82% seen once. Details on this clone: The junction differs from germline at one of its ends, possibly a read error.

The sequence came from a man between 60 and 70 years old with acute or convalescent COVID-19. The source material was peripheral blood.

The CDR3 region has the DNA TGTGCCAGCAGCTTAGAGACAGGGCGTCGTGGCTTT. Translation gives CASSLETGRRGF. The chain is built from TRBV7-9 and TRBJ1-1; 7 bases match TRBD1. Germline loops: CDR1 SEHNR, CDR2 FQNEAQ (reference sequence). CDR3 length equals 12 residues. Filled out from reference TRBV7-9 and TRBJ1-1, the complete variable domain reads DTGVSQNPRHKITKRGQNVTFRCDPISEHNRLYWYRQTLGQGPEFLTYFQNEAQLEKSRLLSDRFSAERPKGSFSTLEIQRTEQGDSAMYLCASSLETGRRGFGQGTRLTVV.